This T cell receptor (beta chain) was recovered during a study of shared clonotypes between healthy human individuals. CDR3 length: 13 amino acids. Trimming cost V 0 bases and J 3 bases, with 6 bases left between them. In germline, CDR1 is SGHTS, CDR2 YDEGEE. The table came from immunoSEQ multiplex PCR; TCRdb's copy has only in-frame clones and leaves some out. The sample holds 700,000 or so clones; more than 70% are singletons and the top ten take around 2%. The rearrangement joins TRBV5-8 to TRBJ1-2; D is ambiguous. The sample comprised memory CD4+ T cells sorted from blood. Subset in this sample: CD45RA-negative fraction. This receptor was taken from a woman in her 30s in good health. This chain's CDR3 is CASSLGGYYGYTF. The CDR3 nucleotides are TGTGCCAGCAGCTTGGGCGGGTACTATGGCTACACCTTC.